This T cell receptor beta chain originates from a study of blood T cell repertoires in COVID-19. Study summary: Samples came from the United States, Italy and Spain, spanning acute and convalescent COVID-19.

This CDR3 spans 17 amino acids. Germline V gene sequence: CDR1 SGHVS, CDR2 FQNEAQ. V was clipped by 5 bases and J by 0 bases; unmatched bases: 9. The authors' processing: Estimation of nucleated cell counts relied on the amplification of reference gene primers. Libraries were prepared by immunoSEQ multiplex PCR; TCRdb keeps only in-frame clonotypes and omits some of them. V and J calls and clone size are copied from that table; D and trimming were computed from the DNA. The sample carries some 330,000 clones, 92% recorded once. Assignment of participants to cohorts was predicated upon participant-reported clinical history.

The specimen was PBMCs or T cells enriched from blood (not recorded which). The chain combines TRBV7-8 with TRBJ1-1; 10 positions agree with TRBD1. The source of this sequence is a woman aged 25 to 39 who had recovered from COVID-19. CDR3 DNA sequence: TGTGCCAGCAGCCCACAAACCGGGACAGGGGTGAACACTGAAGCTTTCTTT. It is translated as CASSPQTGTGVNTEAFF.